This entry lists 28 T cell receptor beta chains sequenced from one sample in a study of T cells after posttransplantation cyclophosphamide. Data came from immunoSEQ multiplex PCR; TCRdb stores just in-frame clones and leaves some out. Observed in the sample are tens of thousands of clones, none of them singletons. The sequencing sample was made of PBMCs. Source of these receptors: a woman between 55 and 75 years old in good health, CMV-negative, and a related stem cell transplant donor.

This clone came up many times. V and J are TRBV19 and TRBJ2-1, with a tentative D call TRBD2 (6 bases). The V and J ends lost 5 bases and 5 bases respectively, with 13 bases between them. The length of the CDR3 is 14 residues. Germline CDR1 and CDR2: LNHDA and SQIVND (reference sequence). CDR3 loop: CASSDRGFHNEQFF. As DNA, the CDR3 is TGTGCCAGTAGTGATCGGGGGTTCCACAATGAGCAGTTCTTC.

This clone was seen many times. This sequence joins TRBV4-1 and TRBJ2-3, with a weak D call TRBD2 (6 bases). Germline values: CDR1 MGHRA, CDR2 YSYEKL. The CDR3 loop spans 14 amino acids. The V end was cut by 2 bases, the J end by 4 bases, with 10 bases between. CDR3 in DNA: TGCGCCAGCAGCCAAACGGAGGGTTCAGATACGCAGTATTTT. This encodes CASSQTEGSDTQYF.

This clone was detected many times. The chain combines TRBV18 with TRBJ1-5, with unresolved D. CDR1 is KGHSH and CDR2 is LQKENI in the germline V gene. The CDR3 spans 14 residues. Between the trimmed V and J ends, which lost 2 bases and 1 base, there was a span of 6 bases. As DNA, the CDR3 is TGTGCCAGCTCACCATCCGTCAGCAATCAGCCCCAGCATTTT. Translated, it gives CASSPSVSNQPQHF.

The table lists this clone with many counts. The chain is built from TRBV9 and TRBJ1-3; tentatively, D is TRBD1 (5 bases). This CDR3 region has 18 residues. Trimming stripped 4 bases from V and 0 bases from J, with 20 bases between. Looked up from germline, CDR1 is SGDLS and CDR2 is YYNGEE. The CDR3 here is CASSISPLTVSSGNTIYF. The DNA of the CDR3 is TGTGCCAGCAGCATCTCCCCCCTGACAGTTAGCTCTGGAAACACCATATATTTT.

This clone has ten or more counts. V usage is TRBV7-8 and J usage is TRBJ2-7, with D perhaps TRBD2 (5 bases). The V and J ends lost 5 bases and 1 base respectively, with 21 bases between them. Per germline, CDR1 SGHVS and CDR2 FQNEAQ. The CDR3 runs 17 residues. In nucleotides, the CDR3 is TGTGCCAGCAGCACCAGATATCGGGGTCGGGAATCCTACGAGCAGTACGTC. It translates to CASSTRYRGRESYEQYV.

This clone was picked up many times. The chain carries TRBV4-3 and TRBJ1-1; possibly TRBD1 for D (5 bases). This CDR3 comprises 15 residues. With 0 bases removed from V and 4 bases from J, the gap between germline ends came to 12 bases. Germline V gene data show CDR1 as LGHNA and CDR2 as YSLEER. CDR3 nucleotide sequence: TGCGCCAGCAGCCAAGACCTGACAGTCACCACTGAAGCTTTCTTT. Translating it yields CASSQDLTVTTEAFF.

This clone was recorded at least ten times. The V call is TRBV6-1, the J call TRBJ2-7, with D possibly TRBD2 on 7 matching bases. Looked up from germline, CDR1 is MNHNS and CDR2 is SASEGT. Trimming cost V 6 bases and J 4 bases, with 16 bases left between them. The CDR3 totals 14 residues. Here the CDR3 reads CASRGGTPAYEQYV. The DNA of the CDR3 is TGTGCCAGCAGGGGAGGGACACCAGCGTACGAGCAGTACGTC.

This clone was recorded a few times. The chain carries TRBV5-4 and TRBJ2-1, with 8 nucleotides matching TRBD2. Losses at the gene ends were 4 bases for V and 7 bases for J; bases not matched to a gene: 19. CDR3 length equals 18 residues. CDR1 is SGHNT and CDR2 is YYREEE in the germline V gene (reference sequence). CDR3 nucleotides: TGTGCCAGCAGCCCCCCCGGGGGGGGGCTAGTATCGTTGAATGAGCAGTTCTTC. Protein: CASSPPGGGLVSLNEQFF.

Only a few counts were recorded for this clone. V and J are TRBV27 and TRBJ2-7, with no clear D. In germline, CDR1 is MNHEY, CDR2 SMNVEV (reference sequence). This CDR3 is built from 16 residues. V lost 5 bases to trimming and J lost 1 base, with 18 bases between them. In DNA, the CDR3 is TGTGCCAGCAGTCCACGTCCGGGTGGAGTTTCCTACGAGCAGTACGTC. Protein sequence: CASSPRPGGVSYEQYV.

In this sample, this clone turned up many times. The gene calls are TRBV2 and TRBJ1-1, with 10 bases that match TRBD1. Germline lookup yields CDR1 SNHLY and CDR2 FYNNEI. Trimming took 8 bases from V and 0 from J; bases not matched to a gene: 6. The CDR3 runs to 15 residues. CDR3 loop: CASRDRGFLNTEAFF. CDR3 DNA: TGTGCCAGCCGGGACAGGGGTTTTCTGAACACTGAAGCTTTCTTT.

This clone was observed at least ten times. The V and J genes are TRBV28 and TRBJ1-5, with TRBD1 matching 11 bases. The CDR3 extends over 14 amino acids. CDR1 is MDHEN and CDR2 is SYDVKM in the germline V gene. After removal of 6 bases from V and 3 bases from J, the junction contained 1 base not matched to a gene. Here the CDR3 reads CASRGQGVNQPQHF. CDR3 DNA: TGTGCCAGCAGGGGACAGGGGGTCAATCAGCCCCAGCATTTT.

This clone was counted ten times or more. This chain links TRBV12-5 with TRBJ2-7; tentatively, D is TRBD1 (5 bases). The CDR3 is 13 residues long. Germline CDR1 LGHNT, CDR2 FRNRAP. V gave up 7 bases and J gave up 3 bases, with 13 bases separating them. CDR3 nucleotides: TGTGCTAGTGCCTTAATCCAGGGCTACGAGCAGTACGTC. Translation gives CASALIQGYEQYV.

The sample holds many counts of this clone. V gene TRBV19 combines with J gene TRBJ1-1, with D unclear. With 0 bases removed from V and 0 bases from J, the gap between germline ends came to 8 bases. The CDR3 is made up of 15 amino acids. Looked up from germline, CDR1 is LNHDA and CDR2 is SQIVND (reference sequence). The CDR3: CASSIDGNLNTEAFF. In nucleotides, the CDR3 is TGTGCCAGTAGTATAGACGGGAATTTGAACACTGAAGCTTTCTTT.

This clone was observed many times. The gene calls are TRBV28 and TRBJ1-6, with TRBD1 as a possible D gene (5 bases). V lost 3 bases to trimming and J lost 0 bases, with 18 bases between them. The CDR3 loop spans 19 amino acids. The germline V gene has CDR1 MDHEN and CDR2 SYDVKM. The CDR3 protein is CASSFPGRTQSSYNSPLHF. The CDR3 nucleotides are TGTGCCAGCAGTTTCCCCGGTAGGACACAAAGCTCCTATAATTCACCCCTCCACTTT.

This clone was picked up many times. The CDR3 protein is CASRPGGGNTGELFF. Written as DNA, the CDR3 is TGTGCCAGCAGGCCTGGGGGGGGTAACACCGGGGAGCTGTTTTTT. This rearrangement joins TRBV7-2 to TRBJ2-2, with 7 bases identical to TRBD2. This CDR3 region has 15 residues. Germline CDR1 reads SGHTA; CDR2 reads FQGNSA. Trimming at V came to 6 bases and at J to 2 bases, leaving 6 bases not matched to a gene. Complete variable domain (other parts from reference TRBV7-2 and TRBJ2-2): GAGVSQSPSNKVTEKGKDVELRCDPISGHTALYWYRQSLGQGLEFLIYFQGNSAPDKSGLPSDRFSAERTGGSVSTLTIQRTQQEDSAVYLCASRPGGGNTGELFFGEGSRLTVL.

In this sample, this clone turned up many times. This chain links TRBV7-9 with TRBJ2-7; a weak D match, TRBD1 (5 bases). Germline V gene data show CDR1 as SEHNR and CDR2 as FQNEAQ (reference sequence). The CDR3 runs to 14 residues. V was pared by 4 bases and J by 4 bases, with 14 bases between. For the CDR3, the DNA is TGTGCCAGCAGCTCGGTTGACAGACCGTACGAGCAGTACTTC. This gives the protein CASSSVDRPYEQYF. The variable domain in full, completed from reference TRBV7-9 and TRBJ2-7, reads DTGVSQNPRHKITKRGQNVTFRCDPISEHNRLYWYRQTLGQGPEFLTYFQNEAQLEKSRLLSDRFSAERPKGSFSTLEIQRTEQGDSAMYLCASSSVDRPYEQYFGPGTRLTVT.

This clone was recorded many times. The chain has TRBV11-3 and TRBJ2-2, with 10 bases identical to TRBD1. The ends lost 4 bases at V and 7 bases at J; junction bases unmatched: 6. Germline assignment: CDR1 SGHNT and CDR2 YENEEA. The CDR3 consists of 15 residues. The CDR3 sequence: CASSSGQGNHGELFF. In DNA, the CDR3 is TGTGCCAGCAGCTCGGGACAGGGGAATCACGGGGAGCTGTTTTTT.

This clone occurred a few times. The chain couples TRBV4-2 to TRBJ2-1; D not resolved. Germline assignment: CDR1 LGHNA and CDR2 YNFKEQ. The CDR3 totals 14 residues. V was clipped by 1 base and J by 8 bases, with 12 bases between them. CDR3 protein: CASSQGQGRDEQFF. CDR3 sequence (DNA): TGTGCCAGCAGCCAAGGTCAAGGTCGGGATGAGCAGTTCTTC.

This clone was observed a few times. The J gene is TRBJ2-7, the V gene TRBV25-1, with a possible D match to TRBD1 (6 bases). V was pared by 3 bases and J by 1 base, with 13 bases between. This CDR3 has 15 residues. Germline V gene data show CDR1 as MGHDK and CDR2 as SYGVNS. CDR3 in amino acids: CASSEAGEGSYEQYF. CDR3 DNA sequence: TGTGCCAGCAGTGAGGCAGGGGAAGGTTCCTACGAGCAGTACTTC.

A few counts support this clone. The chain couples TRBV5-4 to TRBJ1-2; 8 bases line up with TRBD1. With V trimmed by 2 bases and J by 8 bases, 8 bases remained unmatched. The CDR3 has 14 residues. Germline loops: CDR1 SGHNT, CDR2 YYREEE (reference sequence). In DNA form, the CDR3 reads TGTGCCAGCAGCTTAGACAGGGGTGGTGTGGGCTACACCTTC. It codes for CASSLDRGGVGYTF.

This clone was seen repeatedly, ten times or more. V gene TRBV5-4 combines with J gene TRBJ1-5; D remains ambiguous. The germline V gene has CDR1 SGHNT and CDR2 YYREEE (reference sequence). The CDR3 totals 14 residues. Trimming cost V 1 base and J 0 bases, with 5 bases left between them. CDR3 protein: CASSLSGSNQPQHF. CDR3 nucleotides: TGTGCCAGCAGCTTGTCAGGTAGCAATCAGCCCCAGCATTTT.

This clone was counted a few times. J is TRBJ2-5 and V is TRBV11-3, with 8 nucleotides matching TRBD2. V gave up 4 bases and J gave up 1 base; unmatched junction bases: 5. The length of the CDR3 is 15 residues. Looked up from germline, CDR1 is SGHNT and CDR2 is YENEEA. CDR3 sequence (DNA): TGTGCCAGCAGCTCGGGGGGGAGTGGCCAAGAGACCCAGTACTTC. Amino acid sequence: CASSSGGSGQETQYF.

This clone has at least ten counts. The rearrangement joins TRBV6-5 to TRBJ2-5, with 9 bases matching TRBD2. CDR3 length: 15 residues. V trimming: 1 base; J trimming: 5 bases; junction bases outside the gene matches: 5. Germline V gene data show CDR1 as MNHEY and CDR2 as SVGAGI. The CDR3 loop reads CASSYLGSGSETQYF. The CDR3 coding sequence is TGTGCCAGCAGTTACTTGGGTAGCGGGAGTGAGACCCAGTACTTC.

This clone was picked up many times. V is TRBV11-2 and J is TRBJ1-5; D possibly corresponds to TRBD1 (6 bases). Germline V CDR1 and CDR2: SGHAT, FQNNGV. V was shortened by 5 bases and J by 3 bases, with 14 bases between the two germline ends. This CDR3 has 15 amino acids. CDR3 residues: CASSLEQGPNQPQHF. Here the CDR3 DNA reads TGTGCCAGCAGCCTCGAACAGGGCCCCAATCAGCCCCAGCATTTT.

This clone was seen repeatedly, ten times or more. The V gene is TRBV27, the J gene TRBJ2-2; D ambiguous. Germline V lookup: CDR1 MNHEY, CDR2 SMNVEV (reference sequence). V was cut by 3 bases and J by 6 bases, with 5 bases left in between. The CDR3 covers 12 residues. The CDR3, as DNA: TGTGCCAGCAGTTTTCGGGCCGGGGAGCTGTTTTTT. As protein: CASSFRAGELFF.

This clone appeared many times. V is TRBV6-1 and J is TRBJ2-2, with 11 bases aligning to TRBD2. CDR3 size: 16 residues. CDR1 is MNHNS and CDR2 is SASEGT in the germline V gene. V shed 4 bases and J 2 bases; nucleotides not matched to a gene: 3. In DNA, the CDR3 is TGTGCCAGCAGTGGACTAGCGGGGTATAACACCGGGGAGCTGTTTTTT. Protein: CASSGLAGYNTGELFF.

This clone occurred many times. The DNA for the CDR3 is TGTGCCATCCGGGACAGCTCCTACGAGCAGTACTTC. Its translation: CAIRDSSYEQYF. The chain employs TRBV10-3 and TRBJ2-7; TRBD1 agrees at 7 bases. Germline CDR1 reads ENHRY; CDR2 reads SYGVKD. There are 12 residues in the CDR3. V dropped 8 bases and J dropped 0; count of bases not matched to a gene: 1.

This clone was detected many times. The rearrangement joins TRBV7-8 to TRBJ2-7; D is possibly TRBD2 (6 bases). The CDR3 is made up of 13 amino acids. In germline, CDR1 is SGHVS, CDR2 FQNEAQ. The V and J ends lost 1 base and 9 bases respectively, with 13 bases between them. The CDR3 region is CASSLDPGGRQYV. CDR3 in DNA: TGTGCCAGCAGCTTAGACCCCGGGGGTAGGCAGTACGTC.